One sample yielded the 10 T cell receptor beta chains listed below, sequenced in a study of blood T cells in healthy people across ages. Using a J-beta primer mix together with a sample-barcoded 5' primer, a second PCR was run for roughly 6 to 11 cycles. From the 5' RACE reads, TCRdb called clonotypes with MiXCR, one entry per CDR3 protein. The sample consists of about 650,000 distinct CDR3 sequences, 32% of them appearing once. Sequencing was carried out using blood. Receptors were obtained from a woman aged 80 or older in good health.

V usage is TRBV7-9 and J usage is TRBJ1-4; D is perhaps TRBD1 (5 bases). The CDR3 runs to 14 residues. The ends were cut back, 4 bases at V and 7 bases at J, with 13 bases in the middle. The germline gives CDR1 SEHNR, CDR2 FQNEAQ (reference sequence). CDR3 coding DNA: TGTGCCAGCAGCTCAGGGAAGAGAGGTGAAAAACTGTTTTTT. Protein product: CASSSGKRGEKLFF.

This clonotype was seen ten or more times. CDR3 loop: CASSLGPGSNQPQHF. Written as DNA, the CDR3 is TGTGCCAGCAGCCTTGGGCCGGGAAGCAATCAGCCCCAGCATTTT. This chain uses TRBV11-2 with TRBJ1-5; D remains ambiguous. Trimming stripped 5 bases from V and 1 base from J, with 12 bases between. The germline V gene encodes CDR1 SGHAT and CDR2 FQNNGV. The CDR3 runs to 15 residues.

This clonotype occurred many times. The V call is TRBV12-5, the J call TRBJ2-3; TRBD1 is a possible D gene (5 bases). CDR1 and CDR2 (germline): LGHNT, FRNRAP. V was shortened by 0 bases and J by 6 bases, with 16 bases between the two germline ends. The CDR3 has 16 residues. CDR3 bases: TGTGCTAGTGGTTTGGTACCAGGGATAAGAACCGATACGCAGTATTTT. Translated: CASGLVPGIRTDTQYF.

The CDR3 DNA is TGTGCCAGCAGGGGACAGGGGAGCAATCAGCCCCAGCATTTT. Translating gives CASRGQGSNQPQHF. The gene calls are TRBV25-1 and TRBJ1-5; 10 bases are shared with TRBD1. The trim removed 6 bases at V and 1 base at J, leaving 0 bases unmatched. The CDR3 is 14 residues long. Germline-derived CDR1 and CDR2 are MGHDK and SYGVNS.

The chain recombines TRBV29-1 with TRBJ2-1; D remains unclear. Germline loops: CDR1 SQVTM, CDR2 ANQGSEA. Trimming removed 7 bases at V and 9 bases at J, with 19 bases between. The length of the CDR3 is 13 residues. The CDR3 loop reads CSADKGPFVEQFF. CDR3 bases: TGCAGCGCCGACAAAGGACCCTTCGTTGAGCAGTTCTTC.

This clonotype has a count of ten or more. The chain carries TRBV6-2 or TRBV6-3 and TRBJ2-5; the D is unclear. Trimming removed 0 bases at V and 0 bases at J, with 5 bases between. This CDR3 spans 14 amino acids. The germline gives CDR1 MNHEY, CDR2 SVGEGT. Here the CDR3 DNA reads TGTGCCAGCAGTTACTCTCAGAACCAAGAGACCCAGTACTTC. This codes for CASSYSQNQETQYF.

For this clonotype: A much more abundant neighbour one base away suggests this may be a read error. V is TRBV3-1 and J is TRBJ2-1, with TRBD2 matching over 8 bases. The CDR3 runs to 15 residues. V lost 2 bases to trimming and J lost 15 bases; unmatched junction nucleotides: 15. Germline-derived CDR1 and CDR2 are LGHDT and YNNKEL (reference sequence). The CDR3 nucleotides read TGTGCCAGCAGCCAATCGACTGGCGGGGGACGGGGGGGGTTCTTC. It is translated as CASSQSTGGGRGGFF.

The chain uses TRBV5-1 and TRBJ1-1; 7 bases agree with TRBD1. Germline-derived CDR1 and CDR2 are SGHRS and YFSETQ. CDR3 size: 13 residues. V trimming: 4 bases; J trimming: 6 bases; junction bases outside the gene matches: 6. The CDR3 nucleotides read TGCGCCAGCAGCGCCCAAGGGGGCCCTGAAGCTTTCTTT. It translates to CASSAQGGPEAFF.

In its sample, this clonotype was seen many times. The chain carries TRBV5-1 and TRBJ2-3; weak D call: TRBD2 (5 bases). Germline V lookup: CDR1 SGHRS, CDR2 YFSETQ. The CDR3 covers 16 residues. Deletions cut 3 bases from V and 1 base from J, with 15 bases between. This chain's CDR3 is CASSSSIQEGTDTQYF. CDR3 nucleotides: TGCGCCAGCAGCTCCTCTATTCAGGAGGGCACAGATACGCAGTATTTT.

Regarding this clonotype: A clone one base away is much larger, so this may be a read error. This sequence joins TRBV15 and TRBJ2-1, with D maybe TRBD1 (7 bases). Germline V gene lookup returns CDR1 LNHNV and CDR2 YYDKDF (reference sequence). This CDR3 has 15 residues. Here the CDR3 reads CAASGWHRGSDEQFF. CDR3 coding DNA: TGTGCCGCCAGCGGGTGGCACAGGGGATCGGATGAGCAGTTCTTC.